The text below deals with one T cell receptor (beta chain). The target antigen is unknown. The junction shows a germline mismatch at one end, possibly a read error. The data originate from a study of tumor-infiltrating lymphocytes in localized non-small cell lung cancer. Whole-study findings and limits: Not all patients were TCR sequenced, owing to tissue quantity. IM1 and IM2 tumors showed no difference in T-cell fraction. Tumor T-cell fraction from TCR sequencing was not associated with recurrence-free survival (p = 0.61). Different pieces of the same tissue went to different assays, confounding technical variation with intratumor heterogeneity.

Measured with immunoSEQ multiplex PCR; TCRdb has only the in-frame clones, and not every one. The repertoire holds about 16,000 clones, with 70% to 75% as singletons. Germline CDR1 reads SSHAT; CDR2 reads FNYEAQ (reference sequence). The CDR3 sequence is 14 residues long. The receptor comes from a human donor with non-small cell lung cancer. The V and J genes are TRBV7-7 and TRBJ1-3, with 12 bases fitting TRBD1. Source material: lung tumor tissue. The chain's CDR3 is CASSPGQGADTIYF. CDR3 DNA: TGTGCTAGCAGCCCGGGACAGGGGGCTGACACCATATATTTT.